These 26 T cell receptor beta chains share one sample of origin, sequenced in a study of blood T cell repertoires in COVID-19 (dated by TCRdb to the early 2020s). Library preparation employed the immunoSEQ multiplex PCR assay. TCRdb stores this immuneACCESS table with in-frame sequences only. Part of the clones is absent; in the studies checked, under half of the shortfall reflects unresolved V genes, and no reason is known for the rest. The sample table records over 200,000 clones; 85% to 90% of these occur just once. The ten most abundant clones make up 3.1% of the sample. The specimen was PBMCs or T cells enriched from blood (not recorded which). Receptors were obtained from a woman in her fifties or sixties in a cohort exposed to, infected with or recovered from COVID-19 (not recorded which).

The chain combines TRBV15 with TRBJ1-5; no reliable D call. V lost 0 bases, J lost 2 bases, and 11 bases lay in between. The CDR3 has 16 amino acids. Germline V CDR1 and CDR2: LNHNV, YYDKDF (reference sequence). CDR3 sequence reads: CATSRDASQGNQPQHF. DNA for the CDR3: TGTGCCACCAGCAGAGATGCGTCGCAGGGCAATCAGCCCCAGCATTTT. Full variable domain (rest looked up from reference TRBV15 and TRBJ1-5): DAMVIQNPRYQVTQFGKPVTLSCSQTLNHNVMYWYQQKSSQAPKLLFHYYDKDFNNEADTPDNFQSRRPNTSFCFLDIRSPGLGDTAMYLCATSRDASQGNQPQHFGDGTRLSIL.

The CDR3, as DNA: TGTGCCAGCAGCGCAGCCGGGGGGTGGGGCTATGGCTACACCTTC. It codes for CASSAAGGWGYGYTF. The V call is TRBV7-2, the J call TRBJ1-2, with D perhaps TRBD1 (5 bases). The CDR3 has 15 amino acids. Germline loops: CDR1 SGHTA, CDR2 FQGNSA. V shed 5 bases and J shed 4 bases, with 17 bases lying between them. Variable domain in full (rest from reference TRBV7-2 and TRBJ1-2): GAGVSQSPSNKVTEKGKDVELRCDPISGHTALYWYRQSLGQGLEFLIYFQGNSAPDKSGLPSDRFSAERTGGSVSTLTIQRTQQEDSAVYLCASSAAGGWGYGYTFGSGTRLTVV.

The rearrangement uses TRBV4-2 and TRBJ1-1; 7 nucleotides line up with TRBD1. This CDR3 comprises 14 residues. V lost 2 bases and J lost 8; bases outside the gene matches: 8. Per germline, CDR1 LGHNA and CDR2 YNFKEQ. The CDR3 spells CASSQINRGEEAFF. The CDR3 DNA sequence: TGTGCCAGCAGCCAAATAAACAGGGGTGAAGAAGCTTTCTTT.

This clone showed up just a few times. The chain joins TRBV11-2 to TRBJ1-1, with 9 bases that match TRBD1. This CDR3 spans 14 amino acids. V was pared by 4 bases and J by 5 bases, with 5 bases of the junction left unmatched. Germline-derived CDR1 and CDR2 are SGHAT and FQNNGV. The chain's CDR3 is CASSYTGGRTEAFF. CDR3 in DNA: TGTGCCAGCAGCTACACAGGGGGCAGGACTGAAGCTTTCTTT.

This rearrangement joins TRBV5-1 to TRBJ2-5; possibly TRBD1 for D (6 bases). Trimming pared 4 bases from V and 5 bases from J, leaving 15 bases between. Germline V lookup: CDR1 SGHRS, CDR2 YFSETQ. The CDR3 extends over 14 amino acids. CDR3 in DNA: TGCGCCAGCAGCCTACAGGGTCCTCGGGAGACCCAGTACTTC. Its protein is CASSLQGPRETQYF.

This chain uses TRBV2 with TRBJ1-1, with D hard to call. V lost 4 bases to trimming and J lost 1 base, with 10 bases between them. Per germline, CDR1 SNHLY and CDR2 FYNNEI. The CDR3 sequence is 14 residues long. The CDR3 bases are TGTGCCAGCAGTGGGCTGTCCGAGAACACTGAAGCTTTCTTT. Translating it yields CASSGLSENTEAFF.

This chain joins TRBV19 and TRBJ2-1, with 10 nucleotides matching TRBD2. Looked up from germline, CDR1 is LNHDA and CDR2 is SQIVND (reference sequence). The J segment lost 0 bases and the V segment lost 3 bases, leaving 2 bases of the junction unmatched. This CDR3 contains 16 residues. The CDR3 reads CASSISSGSSYNEQFF. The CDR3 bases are TGTGCCAGTAGTATCTCTAGCGGGAGCTCCTACAATGAGCAGTTCTTC.

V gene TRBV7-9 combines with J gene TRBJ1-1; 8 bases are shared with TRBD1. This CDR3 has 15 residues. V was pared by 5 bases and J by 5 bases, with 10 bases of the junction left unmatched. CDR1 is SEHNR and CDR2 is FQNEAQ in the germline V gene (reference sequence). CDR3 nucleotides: TGTGCCAGCAGCGGTCAGAGGACAGGGAATACTGAAGCTTTCTTT. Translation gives CASSGQRTGNTEAFF.

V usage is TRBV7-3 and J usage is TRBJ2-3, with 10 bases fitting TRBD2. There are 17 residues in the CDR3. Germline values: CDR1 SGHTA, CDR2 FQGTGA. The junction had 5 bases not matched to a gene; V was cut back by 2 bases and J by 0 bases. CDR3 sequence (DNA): TGTGCCAGCAGCTTAGGCAGACTAGCGGGTAGCACAGATACGCAGTATTTT. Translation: CASSLGRLAGSTDTQYF.

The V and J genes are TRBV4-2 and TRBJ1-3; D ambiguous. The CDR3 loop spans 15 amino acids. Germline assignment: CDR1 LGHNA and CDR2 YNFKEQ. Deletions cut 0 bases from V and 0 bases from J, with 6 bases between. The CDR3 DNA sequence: TGTGCCAGCAGCCAAGATCCGAGCTCTGGAAACACCATATATTTT. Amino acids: CASSQDPSSGNTIYF.

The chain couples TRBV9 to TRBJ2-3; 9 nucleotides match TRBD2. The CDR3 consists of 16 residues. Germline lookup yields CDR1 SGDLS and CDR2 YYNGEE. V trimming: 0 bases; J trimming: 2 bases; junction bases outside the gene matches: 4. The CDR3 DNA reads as TGTGCCAGCAGCGTAGTGGCTAGCGGGGCCACAGATACGCAGTATTTT. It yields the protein CASSVVASGATDTQYF.

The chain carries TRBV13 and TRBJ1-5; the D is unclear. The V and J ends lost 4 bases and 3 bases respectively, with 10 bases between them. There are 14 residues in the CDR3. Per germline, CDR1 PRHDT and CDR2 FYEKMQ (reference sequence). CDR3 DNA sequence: TGTGCCAGCAGCTCGCGACATCTCAATCAGCCCCAGCATTTT. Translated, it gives CASSSRHLNQPQHF.

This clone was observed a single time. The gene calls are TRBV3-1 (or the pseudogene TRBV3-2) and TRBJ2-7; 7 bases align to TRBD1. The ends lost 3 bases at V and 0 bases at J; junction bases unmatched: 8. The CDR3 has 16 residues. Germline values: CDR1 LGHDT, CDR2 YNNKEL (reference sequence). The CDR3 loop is CASSQRETGFSYEQYF. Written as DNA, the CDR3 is TGTGCCAGCAGCCAGAGGGAGACAGGGTTCTCCTACGAGCAGTACTTC.

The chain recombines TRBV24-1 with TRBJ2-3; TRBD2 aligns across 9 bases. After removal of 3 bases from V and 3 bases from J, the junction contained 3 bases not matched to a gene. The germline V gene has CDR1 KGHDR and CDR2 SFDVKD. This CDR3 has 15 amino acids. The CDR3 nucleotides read TGTGCCACCAGTGATAGCGGGGGGCCTACAGATACGCAGTATTTT. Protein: CATSDSGGPTDTQYF.

The CDR3 is CASSLQGAGELFF. DNA of the CDR3: TGTGCCAGCAGCCTACAGGGAGCCGGGGAGCTGTTTTTT. The chain combines TRBV3-1 (or the pseudogene TRBV3-2) with TRBJ2-2; a weak D match, TRBD1 (6 bases). The CDR3 loop spans 13 amino acids. The V end lost 4 bases, the J end lost 6 bases, and 9 bases lay between the germline ends. From germline, CDR1 is LGHDT and CDR2 YNNKEL (reference sequence).

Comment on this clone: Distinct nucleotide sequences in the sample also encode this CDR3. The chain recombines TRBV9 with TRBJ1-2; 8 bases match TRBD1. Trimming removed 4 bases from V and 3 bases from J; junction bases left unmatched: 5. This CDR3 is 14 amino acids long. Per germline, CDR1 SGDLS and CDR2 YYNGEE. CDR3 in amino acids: CASSPEQGDYGYTF. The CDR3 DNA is TGTGCCAGCAGCCCGGAACAGGGGGACTATGGCTACACCTTC.

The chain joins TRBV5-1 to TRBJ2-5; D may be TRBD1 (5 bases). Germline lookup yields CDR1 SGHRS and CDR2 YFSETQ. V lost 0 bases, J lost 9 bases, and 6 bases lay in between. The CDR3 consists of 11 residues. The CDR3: CASSLEGAQYF. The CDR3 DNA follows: TGCGCCAGCAGCTTGGAAGGGGCCCAGTACTTC.

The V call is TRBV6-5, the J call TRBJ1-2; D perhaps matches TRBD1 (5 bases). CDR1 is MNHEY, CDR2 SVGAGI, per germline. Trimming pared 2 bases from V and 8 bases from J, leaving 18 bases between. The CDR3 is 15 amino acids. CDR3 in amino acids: CASSYILRGGSGYTF. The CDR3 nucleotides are TGTGCCAGCAGTTACATACTCCGGGGGGGATCGGGCTACACCTTC.

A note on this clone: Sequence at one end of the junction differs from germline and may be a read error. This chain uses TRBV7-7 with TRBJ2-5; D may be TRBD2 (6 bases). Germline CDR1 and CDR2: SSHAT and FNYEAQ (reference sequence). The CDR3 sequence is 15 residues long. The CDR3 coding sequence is TGTGCTAGCAGCTTAGCGCGGGACCCGAGGGAGACCCAGTACTTC. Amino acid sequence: CASSLARDPRETQYF. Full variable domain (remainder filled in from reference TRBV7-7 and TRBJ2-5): GAGVSQSPRYKVTKRGQDVTLRCDPISSHATLYWYQQALGQGPEFLTYFNYEAQPDKSGLPSDRFSAERPEGSISTLTIQRTEQRDSAMYRCASSLARDPRETQYFGPGTRLLVL.

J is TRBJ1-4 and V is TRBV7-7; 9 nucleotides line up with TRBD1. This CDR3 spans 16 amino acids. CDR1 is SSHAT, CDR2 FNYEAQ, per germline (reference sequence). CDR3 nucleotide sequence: TGTGCGAAGAACCGGGACAGGGCCCACCGGAATGAAAAACTGTTTTTT. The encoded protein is CAKNRDRAHRNEKLFF. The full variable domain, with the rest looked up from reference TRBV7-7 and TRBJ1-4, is GAGVSQSPRYKVTKRGQDVTLRCDPISSHATLYWYQQALGQGPEFLTYFNYEAQPDKSGLPSDRFSAERPEGSISTLTIQRTEQRDSAMYRCAKNRDRAHRNEKLFFGSGTQLSVL.

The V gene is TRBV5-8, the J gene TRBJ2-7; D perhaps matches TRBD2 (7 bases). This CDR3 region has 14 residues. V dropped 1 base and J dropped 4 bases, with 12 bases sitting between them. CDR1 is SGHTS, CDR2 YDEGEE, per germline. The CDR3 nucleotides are TGTGCCAGCAGCTTGACTGGGAGGGGGTACGAGCAGTACTTC. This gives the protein CASSLTGRGYEQYF. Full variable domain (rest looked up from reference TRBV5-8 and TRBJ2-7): EAGVTQSPTHLIKTRGQQATLRCSPISGHTSVYWYQQALGLGLQFLLWYDEGEERNRGNFPPRFSGRQFPNYSSELNVNALELEDSALYLCASSLTGRGYEQYFGPGTRLTVT.

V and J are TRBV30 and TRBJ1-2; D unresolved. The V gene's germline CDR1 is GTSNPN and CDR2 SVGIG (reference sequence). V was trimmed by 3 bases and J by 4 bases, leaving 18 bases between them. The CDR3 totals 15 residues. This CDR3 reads CAWSREGGGGYGYTF. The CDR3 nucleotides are TGTGCCTGGAGCCGGGAGGGTGGAGGAGGCTATGGCTACACCTTC. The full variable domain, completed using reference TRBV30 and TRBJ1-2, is SQTIHQWPATLVQPVGSPLSLECTVEGTSNPNLYWYRQAAGRGLQLLFYSVGIGQISSEVPQNLSASRPQDRQFILSSKKLLLSDSGFYLCAWSREGGGGYGYTFGSGTRLTVV.

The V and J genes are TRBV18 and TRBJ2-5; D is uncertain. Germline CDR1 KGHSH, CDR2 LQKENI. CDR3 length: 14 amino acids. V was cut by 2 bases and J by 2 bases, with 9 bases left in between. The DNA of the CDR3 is TGTGCCAGCTCACCAGCTACCTTACAAGAGACCCAGTACTTC. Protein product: CASSPATLQETQYF.

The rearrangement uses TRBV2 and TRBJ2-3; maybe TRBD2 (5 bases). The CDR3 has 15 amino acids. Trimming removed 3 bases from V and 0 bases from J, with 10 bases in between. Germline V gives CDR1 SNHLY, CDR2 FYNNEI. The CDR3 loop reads CASSDPGKSTDTQYF. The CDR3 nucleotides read TGTGCCAGCAGTGATCCGGGGAAAAGCACAGATACGCAGTATTTT.

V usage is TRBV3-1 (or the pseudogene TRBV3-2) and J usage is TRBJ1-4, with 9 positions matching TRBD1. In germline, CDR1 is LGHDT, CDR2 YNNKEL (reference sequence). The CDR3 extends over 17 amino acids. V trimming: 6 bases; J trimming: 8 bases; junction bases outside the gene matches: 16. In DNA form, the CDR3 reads TGTGCCAGCAGTCTAGACAGGGGGAAGGTCCTGGAAGAAAAACTGTTTTTT. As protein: CASSLDRGKVLEEKLFF.

DNA for the CDR3: TGCGCCAGCAGCCAGGGACTAGCAACATCCTACGAGCAGTACTTC. As protein: CASSQGLATSYEQYF. The chain uses TRBV4-3 and TRBJ2-7; 9 positions match TRBD2. Trimming took 3 bases from V and 1 from J; bases not matched to a gene: 4. CDR3 length: 15 amino acids. Germline loops: CDR1 LGHNA, CDR2 YSLEER.